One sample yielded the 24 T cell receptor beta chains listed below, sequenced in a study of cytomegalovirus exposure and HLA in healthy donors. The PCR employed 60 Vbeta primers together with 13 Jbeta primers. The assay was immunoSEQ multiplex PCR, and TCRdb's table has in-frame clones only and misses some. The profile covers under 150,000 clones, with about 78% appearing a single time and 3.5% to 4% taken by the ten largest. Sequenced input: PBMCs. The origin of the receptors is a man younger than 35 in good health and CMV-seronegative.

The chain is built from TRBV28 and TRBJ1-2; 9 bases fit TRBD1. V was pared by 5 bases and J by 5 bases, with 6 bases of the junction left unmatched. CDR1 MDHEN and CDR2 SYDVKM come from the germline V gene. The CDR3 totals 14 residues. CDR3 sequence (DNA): TGTGCCAGCAGTCTCGTAGGGACAGGGTATGGCTACACCTTC. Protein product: CASSLVGTGYGYTF.

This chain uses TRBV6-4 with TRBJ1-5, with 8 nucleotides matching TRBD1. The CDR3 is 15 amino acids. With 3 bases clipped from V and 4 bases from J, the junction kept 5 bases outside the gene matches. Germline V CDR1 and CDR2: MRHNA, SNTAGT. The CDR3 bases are TGTGCCAGCAGTGAATCAGGGGGCCCGAATCAGCCCCAGCATTTT. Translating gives CASSESGGPNQPQHF.

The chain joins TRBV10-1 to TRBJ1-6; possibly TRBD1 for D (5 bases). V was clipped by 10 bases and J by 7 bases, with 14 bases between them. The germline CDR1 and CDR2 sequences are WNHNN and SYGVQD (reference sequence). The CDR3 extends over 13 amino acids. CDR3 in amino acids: CATKGLGNSPLHF. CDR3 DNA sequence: TGCGCCACCAAGGGACTGGGGAATTCACCCCTCCACTTT.

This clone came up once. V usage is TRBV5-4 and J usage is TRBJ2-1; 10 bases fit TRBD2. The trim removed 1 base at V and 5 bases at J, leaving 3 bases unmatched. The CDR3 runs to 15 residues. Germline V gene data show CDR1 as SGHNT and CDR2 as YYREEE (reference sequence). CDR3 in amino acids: CASSLTSGIDNEQFF. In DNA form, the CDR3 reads TGTGCCAGCAGCTTGACTAGCGGGATTGACAATGAGCAGTTCTTC.

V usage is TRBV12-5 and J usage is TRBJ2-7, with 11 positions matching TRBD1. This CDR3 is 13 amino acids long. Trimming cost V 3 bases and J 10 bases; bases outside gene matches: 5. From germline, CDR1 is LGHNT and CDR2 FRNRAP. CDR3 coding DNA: TGTGCTAGTGGTTTCGGGACAGGGGGTGAACAGTACTTC. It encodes CASGFGTGGEQYF.

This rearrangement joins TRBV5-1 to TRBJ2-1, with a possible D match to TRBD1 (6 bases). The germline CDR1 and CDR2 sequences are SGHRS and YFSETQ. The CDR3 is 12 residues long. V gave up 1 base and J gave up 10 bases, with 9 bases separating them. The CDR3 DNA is TGCGCCAGCAGCTTGCAGGGGTCAGAGCAGTTCTTC. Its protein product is CASSLQGSEQFF.

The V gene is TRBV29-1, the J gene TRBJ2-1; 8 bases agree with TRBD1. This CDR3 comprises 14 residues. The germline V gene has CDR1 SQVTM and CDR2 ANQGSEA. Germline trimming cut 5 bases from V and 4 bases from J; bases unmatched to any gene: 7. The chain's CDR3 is CSVSGQGAYNEQFF. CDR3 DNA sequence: TGCAGCGTTTCCGGGCAGGGGGCTTACAATGAGCAGTTCTTC.

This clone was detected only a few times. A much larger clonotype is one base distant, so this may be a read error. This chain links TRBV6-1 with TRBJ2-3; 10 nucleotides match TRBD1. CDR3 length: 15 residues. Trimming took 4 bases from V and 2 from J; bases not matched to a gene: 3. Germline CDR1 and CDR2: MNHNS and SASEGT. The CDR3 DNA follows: TGTGCCAGCAGTGCCGGGACAGGGGACACAGATACGCAGTATTTT. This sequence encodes CASSAGTGDTDTQYF.

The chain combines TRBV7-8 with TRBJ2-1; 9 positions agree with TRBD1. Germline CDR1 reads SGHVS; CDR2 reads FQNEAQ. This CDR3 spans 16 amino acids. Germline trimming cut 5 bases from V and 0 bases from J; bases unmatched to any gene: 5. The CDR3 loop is CASSLRQGGSYNEQFF. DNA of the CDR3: TGTGCCAGCAGCCTAAGACAGGGGGGCTCCTACAATGAGCAGTTCTTC.

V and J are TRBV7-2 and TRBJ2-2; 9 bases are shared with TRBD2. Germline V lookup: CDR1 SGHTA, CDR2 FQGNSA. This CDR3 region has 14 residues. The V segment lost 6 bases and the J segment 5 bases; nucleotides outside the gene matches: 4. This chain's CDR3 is CASRLAGPTGELFF. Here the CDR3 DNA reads TGTGCCAGCAGGCTAGCGGGACCAACCGGGGAGCTGTTTTTT.

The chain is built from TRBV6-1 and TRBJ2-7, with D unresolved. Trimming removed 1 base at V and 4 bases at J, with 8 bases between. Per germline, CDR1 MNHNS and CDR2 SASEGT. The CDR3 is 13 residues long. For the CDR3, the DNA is TGTGCCAGCAGTGAAGAACAGCCATACGAGCAGTACTTC. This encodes CASSEEQPYEQYF.

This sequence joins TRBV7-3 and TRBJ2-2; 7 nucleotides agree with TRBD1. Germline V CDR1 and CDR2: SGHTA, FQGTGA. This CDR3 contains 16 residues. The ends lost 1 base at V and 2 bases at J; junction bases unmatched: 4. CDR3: CASSLIGGANTGELFF. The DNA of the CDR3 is TGTGCCAGCAGCTTAATAGGGGGCGCTAACACCGGGGAGCTGTTTTTT.

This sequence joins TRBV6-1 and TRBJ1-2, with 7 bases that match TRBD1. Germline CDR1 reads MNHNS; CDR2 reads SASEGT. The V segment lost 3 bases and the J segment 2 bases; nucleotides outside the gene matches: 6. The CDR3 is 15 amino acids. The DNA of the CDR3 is TGTGCCAGCAGTGACGAGAGGGGGCTAAACTATGGCTACACCTTC. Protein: CASSDERGLNYGYTF.

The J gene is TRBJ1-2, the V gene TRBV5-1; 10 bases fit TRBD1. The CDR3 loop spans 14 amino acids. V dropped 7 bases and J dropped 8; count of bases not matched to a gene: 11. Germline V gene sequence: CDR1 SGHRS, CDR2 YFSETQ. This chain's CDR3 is CASCCGTGEEGYTF. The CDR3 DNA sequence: TGCGCCAGCTGCTGTGGGACAGGGGAGGAAGGCTACACCTTC. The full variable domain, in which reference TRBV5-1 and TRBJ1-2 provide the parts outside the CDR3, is KAGVTQTPRYLIKTRGQQVTLSCSPISGHRSVSWYQQTPGQGLQFLFEYFSETQRNKGNFPGRFSGRQFSNSRSEMNVSTLELGDSALYLCASCCGTGEEGYTFGSGTRLTVV.

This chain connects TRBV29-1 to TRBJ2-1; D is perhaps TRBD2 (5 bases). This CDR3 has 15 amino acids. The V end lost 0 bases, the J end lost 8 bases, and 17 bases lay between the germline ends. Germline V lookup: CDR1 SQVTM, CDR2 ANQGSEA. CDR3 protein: CSVEDRGIPPHEQFF. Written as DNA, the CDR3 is TGCAGCGTTGAAGATCGAGGGATTCCCCCGCATGAGCAGTTCTTC.

Here the CDR3 DNA reads TGCGCCAGCAGTGGACTAGCGGGGGGGTACGAGCAGTACTTC. Protein sequence: CASSGLAGGYEQYF. The chain recombines TRBV10-1 with TRBJ2-7; 14 bases align to TRBD2. V trimming: 4 bases; J trimming: 4 bases; junction bases outside the gene matches: 0. The CDR3 loop spans 14 amino acids. Looked up from germline, CDR1 is WNHNN and CDR2 is SYGVQD (reference sequence).

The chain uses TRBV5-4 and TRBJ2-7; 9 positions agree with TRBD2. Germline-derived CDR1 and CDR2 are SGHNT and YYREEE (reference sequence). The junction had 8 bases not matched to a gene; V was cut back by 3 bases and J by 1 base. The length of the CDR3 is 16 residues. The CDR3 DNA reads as TGTGCCAGCAGCTCCCGACTAGCGGTTGAATCCTACGAGCAGTACTTC. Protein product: CASSSRLAVESYEQYF. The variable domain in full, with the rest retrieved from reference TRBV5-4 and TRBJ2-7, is ETGVTQSPTHLIKTRGQQVTLRCSSQSGHNTVSWYQQALGQGPQFIFQYYREEENGRGNFPPRFSGLQFPNYSSELNVNALELDDSALYLCASSSRLAVESYEQYFGPGTRLTVT.

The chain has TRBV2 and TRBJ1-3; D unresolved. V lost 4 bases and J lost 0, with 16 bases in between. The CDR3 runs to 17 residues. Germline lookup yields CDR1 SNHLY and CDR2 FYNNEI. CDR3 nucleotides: TGTGCCAGCAGTGGACGCCGTAGCCGTAACTCTGGAAACACCATATATTTT. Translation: CASSGRRSRNSGNTIYF.

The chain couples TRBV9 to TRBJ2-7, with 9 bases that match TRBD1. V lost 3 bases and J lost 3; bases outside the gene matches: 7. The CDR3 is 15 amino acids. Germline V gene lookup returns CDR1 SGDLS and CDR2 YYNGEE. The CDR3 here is CASSGIGDRDYEQYF. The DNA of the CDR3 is TGTGCCAGCAGCGGAATAGGGGACAGGGACTACGAGCAGTACTTC.

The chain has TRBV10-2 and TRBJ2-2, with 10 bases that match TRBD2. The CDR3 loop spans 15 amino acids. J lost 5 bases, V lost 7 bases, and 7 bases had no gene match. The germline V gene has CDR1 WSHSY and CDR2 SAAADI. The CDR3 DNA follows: TGCGCCAGCATCCTAGCGGGAGCGGGAACCGGGGAGCTGTTTTTT. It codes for CASILAGAGTGELFF.

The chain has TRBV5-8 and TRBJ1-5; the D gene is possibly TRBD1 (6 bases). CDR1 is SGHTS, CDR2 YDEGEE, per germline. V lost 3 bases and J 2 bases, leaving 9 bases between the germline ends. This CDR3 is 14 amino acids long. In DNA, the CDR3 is TGTGCCAGCAGCTCGACAGGTGGCAATCAGCCCCAGCATTTT. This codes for CASSSTGGNQPQHF.

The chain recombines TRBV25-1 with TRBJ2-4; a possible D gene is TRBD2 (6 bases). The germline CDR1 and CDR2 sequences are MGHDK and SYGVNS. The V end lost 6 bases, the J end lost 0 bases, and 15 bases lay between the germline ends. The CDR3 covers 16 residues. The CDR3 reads CASSGGSRVAKNIQYF. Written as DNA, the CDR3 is TGTGCCAGCAGCGGGGGTTCACGGGTAGCCAAAAACATTCAGTACTTC.

As DNA, the CDR3 is TGCGCCAGCAACGAGCTACCGAACACCGGGGAGCTGTTTTTT. Translation gives CASNELPNTGELFF. The chain is built from TRBV5-1 and TRBJ2-2, with unresolved D. V was cut by 6 bases and J by 0 bases, with 9 bases left in between. Germline-derived CDR1 and CDR2 are SGHRS and YFSETQ. The CDR3 has 14 residues.

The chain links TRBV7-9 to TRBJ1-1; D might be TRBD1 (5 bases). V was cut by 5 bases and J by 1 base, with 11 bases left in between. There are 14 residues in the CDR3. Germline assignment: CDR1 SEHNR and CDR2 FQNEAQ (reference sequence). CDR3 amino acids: CASSRGGENTEAFF. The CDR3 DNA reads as TGTGCCAGCAGCCGGGGGGGGGAGAACACTGAAGCTTTCTTT.